This T cell receptor beta chain is drawn from a study of T cells in Graves' hyperthyroidism and ophthalmopathy. Looking at the study overall: Sampling of peripheral blood happened at initial diagnosis, prior to any treatment. Study-level points and caveats: Ophthalmopathy prediction by the model preceded onset by a median about 6 months.

Germline CDR1 SEHNR, CDR2 FQNEAQ (reference sequence). The CDR3 length is 8 residues. This clonotype has more than one count but fewer than ten. Its antigen is not identified. Amplification yielded TCR beta CDR3 regions, with RNA transcripts as the source. Carried out on the TCR CDR3, a first-round RT-PCR used the HTBI primer set. Each CDR3 protein is one row after TCRdb ran MiXCR on the multiplex PCR reads. The table shows some 370,000 distinct CDR3 sequences, with about an eighth occurring only once. Exclusion criteria comprised uncontrolled infection, other autoimmune disease, pregnancy or lactation. On the basis of clinical symptoms, serum thyroxine and TRAb, thyroid ultrasound and orbital computed tomography, diagnoses were made.

This chain links TRBV7-9 with TRBJ1-1; no clear D. The clonotype originates from a man aged 50-59 years with Graves' ophthalmopathy. The sequencing input was blood. CDR3 loop: CSPDEAFF. The CDR3 coding sequence is TGTTCGCCCGACGAAGCTTTCTTT. The variable domain in full, completed from reference TRBV7-9 and TRBJ1-1, reads DTGVSQNPRHKITKRGQNVTFRCDPISEHNRLYWYRQTLGQGPEFLTYFQNEAQLEKSRLLSDRFSAERPKGSFSTLEIQRTEQGDSAMYLCSPDEAFFGQGTRLTVV.